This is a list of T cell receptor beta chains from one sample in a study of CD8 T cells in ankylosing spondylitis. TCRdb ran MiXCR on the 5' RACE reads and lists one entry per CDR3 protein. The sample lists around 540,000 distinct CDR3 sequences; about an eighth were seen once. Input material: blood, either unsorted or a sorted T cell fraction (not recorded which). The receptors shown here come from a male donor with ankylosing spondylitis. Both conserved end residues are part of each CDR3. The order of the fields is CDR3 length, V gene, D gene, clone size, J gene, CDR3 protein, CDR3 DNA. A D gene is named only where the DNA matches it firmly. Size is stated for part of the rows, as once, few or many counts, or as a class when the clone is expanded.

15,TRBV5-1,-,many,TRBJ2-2,CASSLGVRNTGELFF,TGCGCCAGCAGCTTGGGTGTCAGGAACACCGGGGAGCTGTTTTTT
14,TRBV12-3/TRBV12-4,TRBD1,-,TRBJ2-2,CASSFRTGTGELFF,TGTGCCAGCAGTTTTAGGACAGGGACCGGGGAGCTGTTTTTT
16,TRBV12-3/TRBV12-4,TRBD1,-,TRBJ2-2,CASSRQGWSSTGELFF,TGTGCCAGCAGTCGACAGGGCTGGTCGAGTACCGGGGAGCTGTTTTTT
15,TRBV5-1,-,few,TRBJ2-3,CASSSLSLGTDTQYF,TGCGCCAGCAGCTCGCTTTCTTTGGGCACAGATACGCAGTATTTT
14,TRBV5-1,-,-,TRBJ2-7,CASSLGDGHYEQYF,TGCGCCAGCAGCTTGGGCGACGGACACTACGAGCAGTACTTC
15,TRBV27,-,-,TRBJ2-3,CASSLKGVSTDTQYF,TGTGCCAGCAGTTTAAAAGGGGTCAGCACAGATACGCAGTATTTT
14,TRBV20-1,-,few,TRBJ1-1,CSARDQRVNTEAFF,TGCAGTGCTAGAGACCAAAGGGTGAACACTGAAGCTTTCTTT
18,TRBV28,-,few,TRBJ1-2,CASSVDGRSSFLNYGYTF,TGTGCCAGCAGTGTGGACGGCCGATCAAGTTTCCTCAACTATGGCTACACCTTC
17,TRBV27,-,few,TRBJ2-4,CASSSIAETLAKNIQYF,TGTGCCAGCAGTTCAATAGCGGAGACTTTAGCCAAAAACATTCAGTACTTC
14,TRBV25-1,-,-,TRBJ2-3,CASSLGESTDTQYF,TGTGCCAGCAGTCTAGGGGAGAGCACAGATACGCAGTATTTT
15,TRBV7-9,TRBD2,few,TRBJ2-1,CASSYLAGGYNEQFF,TGTGCCAGCAGTTACCTAGCGGGAGGATACAATGAGCAGTTCTTC
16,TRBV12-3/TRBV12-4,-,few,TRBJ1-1,CASSLARGLGSTEAFF,TGTGCCAGCAGTTTAGCGCGGGGACTGGGTAGCACTGAAGCTTTCTTT
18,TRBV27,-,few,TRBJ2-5,CASSPTRQIHGLQETQYF,TGTGCCAGCAGTCCCACCCGGCAGATTCACGGGTTACAAGAGACCCAGTACTTC
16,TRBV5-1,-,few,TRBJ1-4,CASSRGYMTTNEKLFF,TGCGCCAGCAGCAGGGGTTATATGACAACTAATGAAAAACTGTTTTTT
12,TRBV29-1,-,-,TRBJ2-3,CTFYGGADTQYF,TGCACCTTTTACGGTGGCGCAGATACGCAGTATTTT
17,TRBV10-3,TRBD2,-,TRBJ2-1,CAISESGGRNNYNEQFF,TGTGCCATCAGTGAGTCCGGCGGGAGGAACAACTACAATGAGCAGTTCTTC
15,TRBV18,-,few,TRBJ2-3,CASSPEISGTDTQYF,TGTGCCAGCTCACCAGAAATTTCCGGCACAGATACGCAGTATTTT
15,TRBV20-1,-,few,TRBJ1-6,CSASVQGRDNSPLHF,TGCAGTGCTAGTGTCCAGGGGCGAGATAATTCACCCCTCCACTTT
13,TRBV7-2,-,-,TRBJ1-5,CASSLGTYQPQHF,TGTGCCAGCAGCTTGGGGACCTATCAGCCCCAGCATTTT
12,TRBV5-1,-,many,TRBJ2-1,CASSENWNEQFF,TGCGCCAGCAGCGAGAATTGGAATGAGCAGTTCTTC
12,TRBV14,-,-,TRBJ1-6,CASSRGNSPLHF,TGTGCCAGCAGCCGGGGTAATTCACCCCTCCACTTT
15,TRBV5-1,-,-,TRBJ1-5,CASSLIGDSNQPQHF,TGCGCCAGCAGCTTGATTGGGGATAGCAATCAGCCCCAGCATTTT
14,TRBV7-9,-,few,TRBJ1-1,CASRVYSENTEAFF,TGTGCCAGCAGAGTGTACTCCGAGAACACTGAAGCTTTCTTT
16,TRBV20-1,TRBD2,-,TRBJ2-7,CSARDPRTSGRDEQYF,TGCAGTGCTAGAGATCCCCGGACTAGCGGGAGGGACGAGCAGTACTTC
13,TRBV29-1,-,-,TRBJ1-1,CSAEGQPNTEAFF,TGCAGCGCCGAGGGGCAGCCGAACACTGAAGCTTTCTTT
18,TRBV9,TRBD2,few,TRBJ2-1,CASSVGTSGISFYNEQFF,TGTGCCAGCAGCGTAGGAACTAGCGGGATCTCTTTCTACAATGAGCAGTTCTTC
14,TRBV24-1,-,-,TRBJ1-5,CATSDFRGNQPQHF,TGTGCCACCAGTGATTTTAGAGGAAATCAGCCCCAGCATTTT
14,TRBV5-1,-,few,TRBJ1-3,CASSLDRVGNTIYF,TGCGCCAGCAGCTTGGACAGGGTTGGAAACACCATATATTTT
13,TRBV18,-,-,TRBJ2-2,CASSPASTGELFF,TGTGCCAGCTCACCCGCGAGCACCGGGGAGCTGTTTTTT
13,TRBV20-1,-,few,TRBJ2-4,CSARGEDKNIQYF,TGCAGTGCTAGAGGGGAGGACAAAAACATTCAGTACTTC
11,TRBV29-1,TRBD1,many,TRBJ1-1,CSVVGQERPFF,TGCAGCGTTGTCGGACAGGAGAGACCTTTCTTT
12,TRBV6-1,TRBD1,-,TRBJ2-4,CASTRDRCIQYF,TGTGCCAGCACCCGGGACAGGTGCATTCAGTACTTC
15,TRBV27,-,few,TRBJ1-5,CASSLSWDTNQPQHF,TGTGCCAGCAGTTTATCTTGGGACACAAATCAGCCCCAGCATTTT
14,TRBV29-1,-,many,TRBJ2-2,CSVSSRWGTGELFF,TGCAGCGTCTCCTCCCGGTGGGGAACCGGGGAGCTGTTTTTT
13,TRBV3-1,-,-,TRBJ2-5,CASSQVEETTQYF,TGTGCCAGCAGCCAGGTAGAGGAGACGACCCAGTACTTC
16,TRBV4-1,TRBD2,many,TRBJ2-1,CASSRRTSGSNNEQFF,TGCGCCAGCAGCCGAAGGACTAGCGGGAGTAACAATGAGCAGTTCTTC
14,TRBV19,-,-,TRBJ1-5,CASYPGGSNQPQHF,TGTGCCAGCTACCCTGGCGGGAGCAATCAGCCCCAGCATTTT
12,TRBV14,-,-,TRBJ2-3,CASSQNPFAQYF,TGTGCCAGCAGCCAAAACCCCTTTGCGCAGTATTTT
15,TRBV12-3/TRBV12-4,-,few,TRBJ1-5,CASSPAGGDNQPQHF,TGTGCCAGCAGTCCCGCGGGGGGAGACAATCAGCCCCAGCATTTT
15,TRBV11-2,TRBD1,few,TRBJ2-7,CASSFVMTGDYEQYF,TGTGCCAGCAGCTTCGTAATGACAGGGGACTACGAGCAGTACTTC
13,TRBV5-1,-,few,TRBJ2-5,CASSDTRQETQYF,TGCGCCAGCAGCGACACCCGGCAGGAGACCCAGTACTTC
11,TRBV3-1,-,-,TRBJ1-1,CASTQGGEAFF,TGTGCCAGCACCCAGGGTGGTGAAGCTTTCTTT
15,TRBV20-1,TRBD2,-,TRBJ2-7,CSARDPGLGRYEQYF,TGCAGTGCTAGAGATCCCGGACTAGGCCGCTACGAGCAGTACTTC
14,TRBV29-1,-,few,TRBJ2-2,CSVRGPGDTGELFF,TGCAGCGTTCGGGGCCCGGGCGACACCGGGGAGCTGTTTTTT
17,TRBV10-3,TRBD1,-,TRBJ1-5,CAIRPSGTGNSNQPQHF,TGTGCCATCAGGCCGTCCGGGACAGGGAATAGCAATCAGCCCCAGCATTTT
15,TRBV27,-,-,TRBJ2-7,CASSLSARRSGEQYF,TGTGCCAGCAGTTTATCGGCCCGCCGCAGCGGGGAGCAGTACTTC
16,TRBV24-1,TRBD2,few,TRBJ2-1,CATSDLGTSGTNEQFF,TGTGCCACCAGTGATTTAGGGACTAGCGGGACTAATGAGCAGTTCTTC
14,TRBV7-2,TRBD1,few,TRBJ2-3,CASRPTGGPNTQYF,TGTGCCAGCAGGCCAACAGGGGGCCCAAATACGCAGTATTTT
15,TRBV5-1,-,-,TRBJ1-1,CASSSLGARDTEAFF,TGCGCCAGCAGCTCTCTAGGGGCGCGGGACACTGAAGCTTTCTTT
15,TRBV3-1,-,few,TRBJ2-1,CASSPGSNSYNEQFF,TGTGCCAGCAGCCCCGGCTCGAACTCCTACAATGAGCAGTTCTTC
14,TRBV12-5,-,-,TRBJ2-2,CASGLGLNTGELFF,TGTGCTAGTGGCCTGGGCCTTAACACCGGGGAGCTGTTTTTT